The sequence of this T cell receptor beta chain was determined in a study of molecular identifiers for immune sequencing clone quantification (dated by TCRdb to the late 2010s). Describing the broader study: For a replicate experiment, the RNA from either around 20,000 or 100,000 naive CD8 T cells was divided into five aliquots, and four of those aliquots went on to sequencing. This methods study used CD8 T cells to benchmark TCR RNA copy counting and molecular-identifier clustering-based TCR repertoire sequencing (MIDCIRS). The full study reports these points: Modeling estimated about three recovered TCR RNA copies per cell, compared with 9.5 to 10 by digital PCR, which implies about 30% capture efficiency. When barcode sub-clustering was left out, chimeric consensus sequences inflated TCR diversity, with chimeras reaching as high as 47%. Spiked-in Jurkat TCR RNA (about ten copies' worth), which is not part of the donor repertoire, was contained in the naive libraries. Clones above 20 RNA copies held over 98% of molecules in CMV-specific effector cells but under 1% in naive cells. Highly expanded clone sizes could be underestimated because identical TCR molecules may share a barcode. Spiked-in Jurkat TCR RNA equivalent to a single cell was reported to be detectable even among one million naive CD8 T cells.

Libraries were built with PCR. This sample was sequenced with a NextSeq 500. Bulk TCR libraries were prepared as previously described, using TCR primers listed in Table S5. The Qiagen AllPrep DNA/RNA kit was used to purify total RNA. Reads from multiple sequencing runs of the same library were pooled before analysis. On the study's bioinformatics: Reads were retained only if their TCR constant sequence matched exactly, and those retained reads were trimmed to 150 nt and grouped according to their 12-nt molecular barcodes. Within each barcode group, reads were sub-clustered at a 15% Levenshtein threshold, and quality-weighted consensus sequences were built per RNA molecule. Non-functional sequences were discarded, and so were lower-count sequences lying one edit away from another sequence. Based on a fit of two negative binomial distributions, barcode sub-clusters having less than 20% of the maximum read count were discarded. The raw public data were reprocessed by TCRdb itself: fastp quality trimming at Q25, MiXCR clonotype calling, in-frame beta chains only. Every entry covers one CDR3 protein and lists the most common genes and DNA from its rows. These V and J calls are TCRdb output, not the study's own analysis. In this sample the table shows over 300,000 distinct CDR3 sequences, roughly a quarter of which occur a single time. The ten biggest clones cover about 0.7% of the sample.

Libraries of naive CD8 T cells were built from anywhere between about 20,000 and 1,000,000 sorted cells, with 10%, 30% or 50% of the purified RNA used. On a BD FACSAria II, naive CD8 T cells were FACS-sorted as CD8+CD4-CCR7+CD45RA+ and collected into RLT Plus buffer. Approximately 9 TCR copies' worth of Jurkat RNA were spiked into roughly 19,000-1,000,000 naive CD8 T cell samples to test detection sensitivity. CD8 T cells were enriched with RosetteSep CD8+ T Cell Enrichment Cocktail and Ficoll-Paque, followed by ACK red cell lysis. This clonotype has ten or more counts. The specificity of this receptor is unknown. No base qualities exist here, and no much larger clone lies one base off it. Measured from the cysteine to the phenylalanine, the CDR3 is 15 residues long. Only the CDR3 region is kept as DNA, spanning 45 bases read in frame from base 1. The germline V gene yields LGHNA for CDR1 and YSLEER for CDR2. For this chain, trimming is 2 bases at the V end and 3 bases at the J end, and the number of junction bases without a gene match is 4.

Rearrangement joined TRBV4-3 to TRBJ1-1; 9 bases in the middle match TRBD1. This TCR was recovered from a human donor in good health. Some libraries in this study had Jurkat cell RNA spiked in. Sequencing input: naive CD8+ T cells from blood, with Jurkat cell RNA spiked in. Explained via the paper, the cell subset or site label denotes: FACS-sorted CD8+CD4-CCR7+CD45RA+ naive T cells. The DNA sequence reads TGCGCCAGCAGCCAATTATGGACAGGGGACACTGAAGCTTTCTTT. It translates to CASSQLWTGDTEAFF.